This record concerns one T cell receptor (beta chain) sequence. The antigen remains undetermined. These data belong to a study of lymphopenia after photon versus proton radiotherapy. Study conclusions and caveats: Better survival with proton therapy was suggested as possible, not demonstrated. After lymphocyte nadir, photon-treated repertoires showed oligoclonal expansion, especially CD8+ Temra. Relative stability marked proton patients; photon patients lost diversity and naive cells. In patients who died, overall survival fell as post-nadir TCR diversity dropped more.

Per germline, CDR1 ENHRY and CDR2 SYGVKD. Losses at the gene ends were 4 bases for V and 2 bases for J; bases not matched to a gene: 10. The CDR3 length is 17 residues. TCRdb's table, derived via immunoSEQ multiplex PCR, lists solely in-frame clones and lacks some. The repertoire includes more than 45,000 clones, 92% of them detected once, and about a sixth sits in the top ten. This TCR was sampled from a middle-aged woman with cholangiocarcinoma. The chain combines TRBV10-3 with TRBJ2-1; 8 nucleotides agree with TRBD1. The sequenced sample was peripheral blood, obtained from a patient treated with photon-based radiotherapy. The CDR3 bases are TGTGCCATCAGTGGAACCCAGACAGGGGCCACCTACAATGAGCAGTTCTTC. It translates to CAISGTQTGATYNEQFF.